Each of the 13 T cell receptor beta chains below was sequenced from the same sample in a study of tumour-infiltrating T cells in Burkitt lymphoma. Sequencing used immunoSEQ multiplex PCR; TCRdb keeps in-frame clones, though not all of them. Among about 2,800 clones listed, around three quarters were seen once. Sequencing was performed on tumor tissue. The receptors were sampled from a human donor with diffuse large B-cell lymphoma.

This clone was observed a single time. The rearrangement links TRBV7-9 to TRBJ2-1; D is ambiguous. Trimming shortened V by 4 bases and J by 6 bases, and 7 bases separated the two germline ends. The germline CDR1 and CDR2 sequences are SEHNR and FQNEAQ (reference sequence). This CDR3 comprises 12 residues. CDR3 DNA: TGTGCCAGCAGCTGGGTCTTCAATGAGCAGTTCTTC. This encodes CASSWVFNEQFF.

The rearrangement uses TRBV11-3 and TRBJ2-2; D gene uncertain. The CDR3 extends over 13 amino acids. CDR1 is SGHNT and CDR2 is YENEEA in the germline V gene. The V end was cut by 5 bases, the J end by 8 bases, with 12 bases between. In DNA, the CDR3 is TGTGCCAGCAGCCCGACCATGACGGGGGAGCTGTTTTTT. This encodes CASSPTMTGELFF.

This clone came up a few times. The rearrangement links TRBV6-6 to TRBJ2-3, with TRBD2 as a possible D gene (5 bases). The germline gives CDR1 MNHNY, CDR2 SVGAGI (reference sequence). The V gene lost 0 bases and the J gene lost 0 bases, with 10 bases spanning the gap. The length of the CDR3 is 16 residues. CDR3 in DNA: TGTGCCAGCAGTTACTCCAGCGGATCTAGCACAGATACGCAGTATTTT. Encoded protein: CASSYSSGSSTDTQYF.

This clone appeared a few times. The chain has TRBV27 and TRBJ1-1; D unresolved. Trimming stripped 0 bases from V and 1 base from J, with 3 bases between. The CDR3 extends over 13 amino acids. The V gene's germline CDR1 is MNHEY and CDR2 SMNVEV (reference sequence). As DNA, the CDR3 is TGTGCCAGCAGTTTATCGGCGAACACTGAAGCTTTCTTT. It translates to CASSLSANTEAFF.

This clone has just one count. The V gene is TRBV7-6, the J gene TRBJ1-1, with D possibly being TRBD1 (5 bases). Trimming took 0 bases from V and 1 from J, leaving 6 bases between them. Germline V gives CDR1 SGHVS, CDR2 FNYEAQ. This CDR3 region has 14 residues. The CDR3 protein is CASSLAGGNTEAFF. As DNA, the CDR3 is TGTGCCAGCAGCTTAGCGGGGGGGAACACTGAAGCTTTCTTT.

A few counts support this clone. The CDR3 DNA reads TGTGCCAGCAGCGACACGGGAGGAGGGGGAGTCTATGGCTACACCTTC. Amino acids: CASSDTGGGGVYGYTF. The V and J genes are TRBV9 and TRBJ1-2; the D gene is possibly TRBD1 (6 bases). The CDR3 runs 16 residues. Germline CDR1 is SGDLS and CDR2 is YYNGEE. Trimming pared 3 bases from V and 4 bases from J, leaving 19 bases between.

This clone has only one observation. V and J are TRBV7-8 and TRBJ2-7; 9 bases agree with TRBD2. The CDR3 runs 17 residues. CDR1 and CDR2 (germline): SGHVS, FQNEAQ. The J segment lost 4 bases and the V segment lost 5 bases, leaving 15 bases of the junction unmatched. DNA of the CDR3: TGTGCCAGCAGCCCACCCCGGATTAGCGGGAGATGGTACGAGCAGTACTTC. Translating gives CASSPPRISGRWYEQYF.

The chain has TRBV6-1 and TRBJ1-2; no reliable D call. V was cut by 3 bases and J by 3 bases, with 14 bases left in between. CDR1 and CDR2 from the germline V gene are MNHNS and SASEGT. The CDR3 spans 15 residues. The CDR3 sequence is CASSDRRKDDYGYTF. CDR3 coding DNA: TGTGCCAGCAGTGACCGAAGGAAGGACGACTATGGCTACACCTTC.

V usage is TRBV28 and J usage is TRBJ1-5; D might be TRBD1 (5 bases). Germline V gene data show CDR1 as MDHEN and CDR2 as SYDVKM. The CDR3 runs 15 residues. V lost 3 bases and J lost 11, with 20 bases in between. The DNA of the CDR3 is TGTGCCAGCAGTTTGGTCGGGGCACAACTTGGGACCCAGCATTTT. Its protein is CASSLVGAQLGTQHF.

The rearrangement joins TRBV28 to TRBJ2-3; 8 positions match TRBD2. This CDR3 contains 15 residues. Germline trimming cut 3 bases from V and 0 bases from J; bases unmatched to any gene: 2. The V gene's germline CDR1 is MDHEN and CDR2 SYDVKM. CDR3 in amino acids: CASSLPSGSTDTQYF. The CDR3 region has the DNA TGTGCCAGCAGTTTGCCTAGCGGGAGCACAGATACGCAGTATTTT.

This sequence joins TRBV9 and TRBJ2-5, with D perhaps TRBD1 or TRBD2 (6 bases each). The CDR3 has 13 amino acids. Per germline, CDR1 SGDLS and CDR2 YYNGEE. The V gene lost 3 bases and the J gene lost 2 bases, with 8 bases spanning the gap. CDR3 nucleotide sequence: TGTGCCAGCAGCGAGGGGGGTCAAGAGACCCAGTACTTC. This gives the protein CASSEGGQETQYF. The variable domain in full, completed from reference TRBV9 and TRBJ2-5, reads DSGVTQTPKHLITATGQRVTLRCSPRSGDLSVYWYQQSLDQGLQFLIQYYNGEERAKGNILERFSAQQFPDLHSELNLSSLELGDSALYFCASSEGGQETQYFGPGTRLLVL.

The chain joins TRBV10-3 to TRBJ2-3, with 9 positions matching TRBD2. Germline CDR1 is ENHRY and CDR2 is SYGVKD. Trimming at V came to 0 bases and at J to 9 bases, leaving 4 bases not matched to a gene. CDR3 size: 14 residues. The CDR3: CAISESGAGGTQYF. In DNA, the CDR3 is TGTGCCATCAGTGAGTCGGGAGCGGGGGGCACGCAGTATTTT.

The J gene is TRBJ2-7, the V gene TRBV15; D is perhaps TRBD2 (5 bases). The CDR3 extends over 13 amino acids. V gave up 0 bases and J gave up 4 bases, with 7 bases separating them. Per the germline V gene, CDR1 is LNHNV and CDR2 is YYDKDF (reference sequence). The CDR3 region has the DNA TGTGCCACCAGCAGAGATGGAGGTTACGAGCAGTACTTC. This encodes CATSRDGGYEQYF.